The next 30 T cell receptor beta chains were all read from a single sample in a study of T cells in Graves' hyperthyroidism and ophthalmopathy. Using RNA transcripts as the source, TCR beta CDR3 regions were amplified. Researchers ran a first-round RT-PCR on the TCR CDR3 using the HTBI primer set. TCRdb recomputed calls from the multiplex PCR reads with MiXCR, one row per CDR3 protein. This sample carries about 610,000 distinct CDR3 sequences, just over 45% of them seen once, and the ten largest clones take around 7.7%. Sequenced input: peripheral blood or thyroid tissue (not recorded which). These TCRs come from a woman aged 18-30 years with Graves' hyperthyroidism.

For this clonotype: A much more abundant neighbour one base away suggests this may be a read error. The gene calls are TRBV20-1 and TRBJ1-1, with D perhaps matching TRBD1 (6 bases). This CDR3 has 14 residues. From germline, CDR1 is DFQATT and CDR2 SNEGSKA (reference sequence). Trimming took off 6 bases at V and 0 bases at J, with 14 bases between the two ends. This chain's CDR3 is CSAIGGSLNTEAFF. DNA for the CDR3: TGCAGTGCAATAGGGGGAAGTCTGAACACTGAAGCTTTCTTT.

This rearrangement joins TRBV19 to TRBJ2-6; maybe TRBD2 (5 bases). This CDR3 has 15 residues. Trimming stripped 9 bases from V and 4 bases from J, with 16 bases between. The germline CDR1 and CDR2 sequences are LNHDA and SQIVND (reference sequence). Here the CDR3 reads CASRSTGTGANVLTF. CDR3 coding DNA: TGTGCCAGCAGAAGTACGGGAACCGGGGCCAACGTCCTGACTTTC.

This clonotype has a count of ten or more. The chain combines TRBV2 with TRBJ1-4; no definite D call. The V gene's germline CDR1 is SNHLY and CDR2 FYNNEI. The CDR3 loop spans 15 amino acids. V was shortened by 1 base and J by 4 bases, with 10 bases between the two germline ends. CDR3 nucleotide sequence: TGTGCCAGCAGTGAAGAGCGGAGACTTAATGAAAAACTGTTTTTT. Amino acids: CASSEERRLNEKLFF.

The chain has TRBV24-1 and TRBJ2-7, with 7 nucleotides matching TRBD1. Germline assignment: CDR1 KGHDR and CDR2 SFDVKD. V shed 9 bases and J 3 bases; nucleotides not matched to a gene: 13. CDR3 length: 15 amino acids. The CDR3 DNA is TGTGCCACCCGGGACAGCGGTTCGGGTTACTACGAGCAGTACTTC. This sequence encodes CATRDSGSGYYEQYF.

This clonotype appeared a few times. The chain combines TRBV30 with TRBJ1-1; tentatively, D is TRBD1 (6 bases). Deletions cut 3 bases from V and 5 bases from J, with 13 bases between. CDR1 and CDR2 from the germline V gene are GTSNPN and SVGIG (reference sequence). The CDR3 has 13 amino acids. The chain's CDR3 is CAWRGAGRTEAFF. For the CDR3, the DNA is TGTGCCTGGAGGGGGGCTGGGAGGACTGAAGCTTTCTTT. The full variable domain, with the rest looked up from reference TRBV30 and TRBJ1-1, is SQTIHQWPATLVQPVGSPLSLECTVEGTSNPNLYWYRQAAGRGLQLLFYSVGIGQISSEVPQNLSASRPQDRQFILSSKKLLLSDSGFYLCAWRGAGRTEAFFGQGTRLTVV.

In its sample, this clonotype was seen a few times. This may arise from a read error, as a much more abundant clone is one base away. This chain connects TRBV5-1 to TRBJ2-7; D is possibly TRBD2 (5 bases). The CDR3 extends over 14 amino acids. Germline CDR1 reads SGHRS; CDR2 reads YFSETQ. The CDR3 region is CASNLESGIYEQYF. Written as DNA, the CDR3 is TGCGCCAGCAACTTGGAAAGCGGCATATACGAGCAGTACTTC.

This clonotype was picked up many times. V and J are TRBV20-1 and TRBJ2-7; D unresolved. Germline-derived CDR1 and CDR2 are DFQATT and SNEGSKA (reference sequence). Trimming left V 5 bases short and J 7 bases short, with 12 bases between. The CDR3 loop spans 11 amino acids. The chain's CDR3 is CSADRLWEQYF. In nucleotides, the CDR3 is TGCAGTGCTGACCGCCTATGGGAGCAGTACTTC.

Many counts were recorded for this clonotype. V is TRBV2 and J is TRBJ2-5; weak D call: TRBD2 (5 bases). V was cut by 8 bases and J by 5 bases, with 15 bases left in between. CDR3 length equals 13 residues. The V gene's germline CDR1 is SNHLY and CDR2 FYNNEI. The CDR3 reads CASAQRISETQYF. The CDR3, as DNA: TGTGCCAGCGCCCAGCGGATCTCTGAGACCCAGTACTTC.

V is TRBV29-1 and J is TRBJ2-7; 11 bases fit TRBD2. The germline V gene encodes CDR1 SQVTM and CDR2 ANQGSEA. Losses at the gene ends were 6 bases for V and 4 bases for J; bases not matched to a gene: 11. The CDR3 covers 15 residues. CDR3 region: CSVVGTSGSPYEQYF. The CDR3 DNA follows: TGCAGCGTCGTAGGGACTAGCGGATCTCCGTACGAGCAGTACTTC.

The chain combines TRBV14 with TRBJ2-7; D is possibly TRBD1 or TRBD2 (5 bases each). CDR3 length: 12 amino acids. Per the germline V gene, CDR1 is SGHDN and CDR2 is FVKESK. Between the trimmed V and J ends, which lost 7 bases and 7 bases, there was a span of 14 bases. The CDR3 DNA follows: TGTGCCAGCACCAAACTCGAGGGGGAGCAGTACTTC. It is translated as CASTKLEGEQYF. The whole variable domain, filled in from reference TRBV14 and TRBJ2-7, reads EAGVTQFPSHSVIEKGQTVTLRCDPISGHDNLYWYRRVMGKEIKFLLHFVKESKQDESGMPNNRFLAERTGGTYSTLKVQPAELEDSGVYFCASTKLEGEQYFGPGTRLTVT.

The V call is TRBV6-1, the J call TRBJ2-7; D possibly corresponds to TRBD2 (5 bases). The V gene's germline CDR1 is MNHNS and CDR2 SASEGT. The CDR3 runs 13 residues. Here the CDR3 DNA reads TGTGTAGTAGAGGGCGGCAGCTCCTACGAGCAGTACTTC. It codes for CVVEGGSSYEQYF.

This clonotype was counted many times. The chain combines TRBV6-6 with TRBJ2-5, with 7 bases that match TRBD2. CDR3 length equals 13 residues. Germline CDR1 reads MNHNY; CDR2 reads SVGAGI (reference sequence). The ends lost 2 bases at V and 9 bases at J; junction bases unmatched: 6. Here the CDR3 reads CASSYPGGMPQYF. The DNA of the CDR3 is TGTGCCAGCAGTTACCCGGGAGGTATGCCCCAGTACTTC.

This sequence joins TRBV2 and TRBJ1-1, with D tentatively TRBD1 (5 bases). Trimming removed 1 base from V and 5 bases from J, with 14 bases in between. The germline V gene has CDR1 SNHLY and CDR2 FYNNEI. The CDR3 length is 15 residues. The CDR3: CASSEGFGARTEAFF. In DNA form, the CDR3 reads TGTGCCAGCAGTGAAGGCTTCGGGGCGCGGACTGAAGCTTTCTTT.

In its sample, this clonotype was seen many times. This rearrangement joins TRBV5-5 to TRBJ2-5, with D perhaps TRBD1 (5 bases). The CDR3 extends over 14 amino acids. Germline-derived CDR1 and CDR2 are SGHKS and YYEKEE (reference sequence). The V and J ends lost 4 bases and 1 base respectively, with 11 bases between them. CDR3 sequence: CASSPTGLQETQYF. CDR3 coding DNA: TGTGCCAGCAGCCCAACAGGCCTCCAAGAGACCCAGTACTTC. The complete variable domain, with remaining parts taken from reference TRBV5-5 and TRBJ2-5, reads DAGVTQSPTHLIKTRGQQVTLRCSPISGHKSVSWYQQVLGQGPQFIFQYYEKEERGRGNFPDRFSARQFPNYSSELNVNALLLGDSALYLCASSPTGLQETQYFGPGTRLLVL.

This clonotype appeared many times. The rearrangement links TRBV29-1 to TRBJ2-5; 8 nucleotides align to TRBD1. The V and J ends lost 0 bases and 9 bases, in that order; junction bases with no gene match: 6. Germline-derived CDR1 and CDR2 are SQVTM and ANQGSEA. CDR3 size: 13 residues. The CDR3 DNA follows: TGCAGCGTTGAAGACATGTTCAGGGGGCCCCAGTACTTC. This encodes CSVEDMFRGPQYF. Full variable domain (remainder filled in from reference TRBV29-1 and TRBJ2-5): SAVISQKPSRDICQRGTSLTIQCQVDSQVTMMFWYRQQPGQSLTLIATANQGSEATYESGFVIDKFPISRPNLTFSTLTVSNMSPEDSSIYLCSVEDMFRGPQYFGPGTRLLVL.

Many counts were recorded for this clonotype. The chain combines TRBV7-2 with TRBJ2-7; D is ambiguous. Germline V gives CDR1 SGHTA, CDR2 FQGNSA. V shed 1 base and J shed 3 bases, with 7 bases lying between them. The CDR3 sequence is 13 residues long. The chain's CDR3 is CASSLGGNYEQYF. In DNA, the CDR3 is TGTGCCAGCAGCTTAGGGGGAAACTACGAGCAGTACTTC.

This clonotype was picked up many times. J is TRBJ2-7 and V is TRBV12-3 or TRBV12-4, with TRBD2 identical over 7 bases. Trimming cost V 2 bases and J 1 base; bases outside gene matches: 5. The CDR3 runs to 15 residues. CDR3 region: CASSLSGVRSYEQYF. CDR3 DNA: TGTGCCAGCAGTTTAAGCGGGGTACGATCCTACGAGCAGTACTTC.

The chain combines TRBV6-5 with TRBJ1-4, with D maybe TRBD1 (5 bases). CDR3 length equals 15 residues. Trimming removed 10 bases at V and 4 bases at J, with 19 bases between. Germline CDR1 and CDR2: MNHEY and SVGAGI. CDR3 nucleotides: TGTGCCATCAGCGACGCGGGGGACCGTAATGAAAAACTGTTTTTT. Translating it yields CAISDAGDRNEKLFF.

This clonotype is a singleton in its sample. The chain links TRBV10-3 to TRBJ1-6, with TRBD1 matching 8 bases. This CDR3 contains 14 residues. Germline V lookup: CDR1 ENHRY, CDR2 SYGVKD. With V trimmed by 5 bases and J by 8 bases, 5 bases remained unmatched. DNA for the CDR3: TGTGCCATCAGTACCGGGACAGGAGATTCACCCCTCCACTTT. This encodes CAISTGTGDSPLHF.

This sequence joins TRBV7-9 and TRBJ2-7; no reliable D call. V was trimmed by 4 bases and J by 3 bases, leaving 16 bases between them. The CDR3 runs 15 residues. The germline CDR1 and CDR2 sequences are SEHNR and FQNEAQ (reference sequence). CDR3 region: CASSSRASRLYEQYF. As DNA, the CDR3 is TGTGCCAGCAGCTCTAGGGCCAGCCGGCTCTACGAGCAGTACTTC.

This clonotype was recorded only once. The chain joins TRBV7-2 to TRBJ2-5, with TRBD2 matching 10 bases. CDR3 length: 15 amino acids. Unmatched junction bases numbered 8, after V lost 9 bases and J lost 1 base. The germline CDR1 and CDR2 sequences are SGHTA and FQGNSA. The CDR3, as DNA: TGTGCCAGTAGCAAGAGCGGGAGGGCCCAAGAGACCCAGTACTTC. This encodes CASSKSGRAQETQYF.

This clonotype is a singleton in its sample. A read error is possible here, since a much larger clone lies one base away. The chain links TRBV19 to TRBJ2-7; the match to TRBD1 covers 9 bases. The ends lost 8 bases at V and 0 bases at J; junction bases unmatched: 17. The CDR3 contains 18 residues. In germline, CDR1 is LNHDA, CDR2 SQIVND (reference sequence). CDR3 DNA sequence: TGTGCCAGTCAGAGGGCCAACCTGGGACAGGGTGCCTCCTACGAGCAGTACTTC. Its translation is CASQRANLGQGASYEQYF.

The table lists this clonotype with many counts. The chain has TRBV20-1 and TRBJ2-7, with D possibly matching TRBD1 (5 bases). Germline V lookup: CDR1 DFQATT, CDR2 SNEGSKA (reference sequence). V was pared by 8 bases and J by 3 bases, with 14 bases between. CDR3 length: 12 amino acids. In DNA form, the CDR3 reads TGCAGTACGACAGAAGGGGACTACGAGCAGTACTTC. Its protein is CSTTEGDYEQYF.

There are many counts of this clonotype. V usage is TRBV7-2 and J usage is TRBJ2-5, with D possibly being TRBD1 or TRBD2 (5 bases each). The germline V and J ends were trimmed by 4 bases and 7 bases, with 16 bases remaining between them. Germline CDR1 is SGHTA and CDR2 is FQGNSA. The CDR3 covers 14 residues. CDR3 loop: CASSSGTTRGTQYF. As DNA, the CDR3 is TGTGCCAGCAGCTCTGGGACGACCCGAGGGACCCAGTACTTC.

CDR3 coding DNA: TGCAGTGCTAGTGGCCAAATGAACACTGAAGCTTTCTTT. Translation gives CSASGQMNTEAFF. The rearrangement uses TRBV20-1 and TRBJ1-1; no clear D. Trimming stripped 3 bases from V and 0 bases from J, with 8 bases between. The CDR3 totals 13 residues. The germline gives CDR1 DFQATT, CDR2 SNEGSKA (reference sequence).

This clonotype was detected ten times or more. The V and J genes are TRBV5-8 and TRBJ1-2; D gene uncertain. The germline gives CDR1 SGHTS, CDR2 YDEGEE. Trimming took off 2 bases at V and 6 bases at J, with 14 bases between the two ends. The CDR3 length is 14 residues. CDR3 nucleotides: TGTGCCAGCAGCTTAAGGGATGGTGCGGATGGCTACACCTTC. It codes for CASSLRDGADGYTF.

This clonotype showed up just a few times. The chain joins TRBV24-1 to TRBJ2-1; 11 bases are shared with TRBD2. The germline V gene encodes CDR1 KGHDR and CDR2 SFDVKD. The CDR3 loop spans 15 amino acids. V shed 7 bases, J shed 10 bases, and the junction held 11 bases outside the gene matches. The CDR3 region is CATSLRLAGSKEQFF. The CDR3 bases are TGTGCCACCAGCCTTCGACTAGCGGGATCCAAAGAGCAGTTCTTC.

In nucleotides, the CDR3 is TGTGCCAGCAGTTCCAGGGTGAGGGAGGAAGCCTCCTACGAGCAGTACTTC. Translation: CASSSRVREEASYEQYF. The rearrangement joins TRBV6-5 to TRBJ2-7, with D possibly being TRBD2 (6 bases). The V end was cut by 4 bases, the J end by 0 bases, with 19 bases between. This CDR3 has 17 residues. Germline assignment: CDR1 MNHEY and CDR2 SVGAGI.

The chain carries TRBV7-9 and TRBJ1-1; a possible D gene is TRBD1 (5 bases). The CDR3 extends over 15 amino acids. Germline values: CDR1 SEHNR, CDR2 FQNEAQ (reference sequence). The V gene lost 1 base and the J gene lost 6 bases, with 15 bases spanning the gap. The CDR3 here is CASSLGDRLDSEAFF. CDR3 DNA sequence: TGTGCCAGCAGCTTAGGGGACCGACTGGATTCTGAAGCTTTCTTT.

V usage is TRBV2 and J usage is TRBJ1-3; D might be TRBD1 (5 bases). CDR1 is SNHLY, CDR2 FYNNEI, per germline. V dropped 5 bases and J dropped 0 bases, with 11 bases sitting between them. CDR3 size: 15 residues. The CDR3 reads CASSNPGYSGNTIYF. The CDR3 DNA reads TGTGCCAGCAGTAATCCAGGGTACTCTGGAAACACCATATATTTT. Full variable domain (remainder filled in from reference TRBV2 and TRBJ1-3): EPEVTQTPSHQVTQMGQEVILRCVPISNHLYFYWYRQILGQKVEFLVSFYNNEISEKSEIFDDQFSVERPDGSNFTLKIRSTKLEDSAMYFCASSNPGYSGNTIYFGEGSWLTVV.